Each of the 22 T cell receptor beta chains below was sequenced from the same sample in a study of PD-1 blockade in mismatch repair-deficient tumors. Assay: immunoSEQ multiplex PCR; the TCRdb copy retains only in-frame clones and omits some. The sample lists roughly 32,000 clones, about 85% occurring once. The specimen was PBMCs, collected around 6 weeks after starting pembrolizumab. The receptors stem from an adult with mismatch repair-deficient cancer.

The chain joins TRBV5-1 to TRBJ2-7; the match to TRBD2 covers 14 bases. Germline CDR1 and CDR2: SGHRS and YFSETQ. CDR3 length: 16 residues. The V gene end was trimmed by 2 bases and the J gene end by 7 bases; junction bases not matched to a gene: 8. The CDR3 coding sequence is TGCGCCAGCAGCTTTGGACTAGCGGGGGGTTCGACAGAGCAGTACTTC. This codes for CASSFGLAGGSTEQYF.

The CDR3 nucleotides read TGTGCCAGCAGTTTCGGCCCTCGGGTTAAGTTCTTC. This encodes CASSFGPRVKFF. The chain uses TRBV28 and TRBJ2-1; no definite D call. Germline V gene data show CDR1 as MDHEN and CDR2 as SYDVKM. The V end lost 3 bases, the J end lost 14 bases, and 14 bases lay between the germline ends. CDR3 length: 12 residues.

V is TRBV2 and J is TRBJ1-1; TRBD1 agrees at 7 bases. CDR1 and CDR2 (germline): SNHLY, FYNNEI. CDR3 length equals 15 residues. Trimming cost V 5 bases and J 5 bases; bases outside gene matches: 11. As DNA, the CDR3 is TGTGCCAGCAGTATTCCGACAGGGAAGGAGACTGAAGCTTTCTTT. Protein: CASSIPTGKETEAFF.

This chain uses TRBV2 with TRBJ2-3; D gene unclear. V was shortened by 5 bases and J by 1 base, with 10 bases between the two germline ends. The CDR3 is 14 amino acids. Per germline, CDR1 SNHLY and CDR2 FYNNEI. CDR3 coding DNA: TGTGCCAGCAGTCCAGGTGGCGGCACAGATACGCAGTATTTT. Translating gives CASSPGGGTDTQYF.

V and J are TRBV21-1 and TRBJ2-3; TRBD2 was called by the table and not checked on the DNA. TRBV21-1 is described as a pseudogene. This CDR3 contains 20 residues. CDR3 DNA: TGTGCCAGCAGCGAGAGGAGGCGCCTATCGCGGGGGATGAGTACAGATACGCAGTATTTT. As protein: CASSERRRLSRGMSTDTQYF.

The chain couples TRBV28 to TRBJ1-3, with a weak D call TRBD1 (6 bases). Germline V gene lookup returns CDR1 MDHEN and CDR2 SYDVKM. CDR3 size: 16 residues. Between the trimmed V and J ends, which lost 6 bases and 0 bases, there was a span of 15 bases. CDR3 sequence (DNA): TGTGCCAGCAGCTCTACAGGGATGTACTCTGGAAACACCATATATTTT. It specifies CASSSTGMYSGNTIYF.

This sequence joins TRBV27 and TRBJ1-1; weak D call: TRBD1 (6 bases). From germline, CDR1 is MNHEY and CDR2 SMNVEV (reference sequence). V lost 6 bases to trimming and J lost 2 bases, with 25 bases between them. CDR3 size: 18 residues. In DNA, the CDR3 is TGTGCCAGCAGCCGCGCTACCGATCACAGGGAAGGAAACACTGAAGCTTTCTTT. It codes for CASSRATDHREGNTEAFF.

A word on this clone: At one of its ends the junction is not consistent with the germline gene, which may arise from a read error. The chain has TRBV5-6 and TRBJ2-5; 8 bases match TRBD2. This CDR3 comprises 14 residues. Germline V gene sequence: CDR1 SGHDT, CDR2 YYEEEE. CDR3 sequence: CAGSSSGYQETQYF. The CDR3 bases are TGTGCCGGCAGCTCTAGCGGGTACCAAGAGACCCAGTACTTC.

This chain links TRBV7-8 with TRBJ1-5; unclear D gene. The germline gives CDR1 SGHVS, CDR2 FQNEAQ. Trimming removed 1 base from V and 0 bases from J, with 4 bases in between. The CDR3 runs 14 residues. The CDR3 DNA is TGTGCCAGCAGCTTAGGAGTTAGCAATCAGCCCCAGCATTTT. This sequence encodes CASSLGVSNQPQHF.

CDR3 sequence: CASSFISGANVLTF. DNA for the CDR3: TGTGCCAGCAGTTTTATTTCTGGGGCCAACGTCCTGACTTTC. The chain recombines TRBV27 with TRBJ2-6; D remains unclear. In germline, CDR1 is MNHEY, CDR2 SMNVEV (reference sequence). The CDR3 contains 14 residues. The germline V and J ends were trimmed by 3 bases and 1 base, with 4 bases remaining between them.

This chain uses TRBV18 with TRBJ1-1, with TRBD1 matching over 7 bases. CDR1 KGHSH and CDR2 LQKENI come from the germline V gene. The CDR3 is 17 amino acids. V dropped 1 base and J dropped 1; count of bases not matched to a gene: 9. In nucleotides, the CDR3 is TGTGCCAGCTCACCACTCCCCCCTAACAGGGGGAACACTGAAGCTTTCTTT. This codes for CASSPLPPNRGNTEAFF.

The chain joins TRBV5-1 to TRBJ2-3; TRBD2 is a possible D gene (6 bases). The CDR3 is 15 residues long. Per germline, CDR1 SGHRS and CDR2 YFSETQ. Trimming shortened V by 1 base and J by 3 bases, and 12 bases separated the two germline ends. For the CDR3, the DNA is TGCGCCAGCAGCTTGAAGGCTAGCGCAACAGATACGCAGTATTTT. Translated: CASSLKASATDTQYF.

J is TRBJ2-3 and V is TRBV25-1, with D possibly matching TRBD1 (8 bases). Trimming stripped 7 bases from V and 8 bases from J, with 16 bases between. CDR1 is MGHDK, CDR2 SYGVNS, per germline. The CDR3 covers 13 residues. CDR3 sequence: CASIQGGRATQYF. In nucleotides, the CDR3 is TGTGCCAGCATACAGGGGGGGAGAGCTACGCAGTATTTT. Full variable domain (remainder filled in from reference TRBV25-1 and TRBJ2-3): EADIYQTPRYLVIGTGKKITLECSQTMGHDKMYWYQQDPGMELHLIHYSYGVNSTEKGDLSSESTVSRIRTEHFPLTLESARPSHTSQYLCASIQGGRATQYFGPGTRLTVL.

The rearrangement uses TRBV5-5 and TRBJ1-5; 7 nucleotides agree with TRBD1. Germline lookup yields CDR1 SGHKS and CDR2 YYEKEE (reference sequence). Trimming removed 3 bases from V and 2 bases from J; junction bases left unmatched: 2. This CDR3 contains 14 residues. This chain's CDR3 is CASSSGGGNQPQHF. CDR3 sequence (DNA): TGTGCCAGCAGCTCAGGGGGAGGCAATCAGCCCCAGCATTTT.

The rearrangement uses TRBV28 and TRBJ2-7; 13 positions agree with TRBD2. The CDR3 covers 18 residues. Germline values: CDR1 MDHEN, CDR2 SYDVKM. The V and J ends lost 7 bases and 4 bases, in that order; junction bases with no gene match: 16. As DNA, the CDR3 is TGTGCCAGCACCGGGTCCGGGACTAGCGGGGCTAATTTTTACGAGCAGTACTTC. Protein sequence: CASTGSGTSGANFYEQYF.

This sequence joins TRBV7-2 and TRBJ2-7, with 10 bases aligning to TRBD2. The CDR3 has 16 amino acids. V gave up 1 base and J gave up 4 bases; unmatched junction bases: 7. Germline CDR1 SGHTA, CDR2 FQGNSA. The DNA of the CDR3 is TGTGCCAGCAGCTTAGGGTCTTCTAGCGGGAGTTACGAGCAGTACTTC. Its translation is CASSLGSSSGSYEQYF.

The J gene is TRBJ2-3, the V gene TRBV5-5; TRBD2 aligns across 14 bases. Germline assignment: CDR1 SGHKS and CDR2 YYEKEE (reference sequence). V gave up 4 bases and J gave up 3 bases; unmatched junction bases: 7. The CDR3 runs to 17 residues. CDR3 nucleotides: TGTGCCAGCAGCCCGACCGGGACTAGCGGGAGAACAGATACGCAGTATTTT. It encodes CASSPTGTSGRTDTQYF.

The chain has TRBV14 and TRBJ2-7; TRBD2 aligns across 14 bases. This CDR3 spans 18 amino acids. CDR1 is SGHDN, CDR2 FVKESK, per germline. Germline trimming cut 3 bases from V and 3 bases from J; bases unmatched to any gene: 10. This CDR3 reads CASSQSPGLAGGFYEQYF. The DNA for the CDR3 is TGTGCCAGCAGCCAGTCCCCCGGACTAGCGGGAGGTTTCTACGAGCAGTACTTC.

The chain joins TRBV5-6 to TRBJ1-2, with 7 bases fitting TRBD1. V lost 0 bases to trimming and J lost 8 bases; unmatched junction nucleotides: 4. The CDR3 contains 13 residues. CDR1 and CDR2 from the germline V gene are SGHDT and YYEEEE. The CDR3 region has the DNA TGTGCCAGCAGCTTGGGACAGGGAAAGGGCTACACCTTC. As protein: CASSLGQGKGYTF.

This clone occurred a few times. The rearrangement uses TRBV11-2 and TRBJ2-7, with 9 positions matching TRBD1. This CDR3 spans 15 amino acids. Trimming at V came to 4 bases and at J to 2 bases, leaving 6 bases not matched to a gene. Looked up from germline, CDR1 is SGHAT and CDR2 is FQNNGV. The CDR3 bases are TGTGCCAGCAGCTCCGGGACAGGGAGGACCTACGAGCAGTACTTC. Amino acids: CASSSGTGRTYEQYF.

The chain employs TRBV30 and TRBJ2-7, with a possible D match to TRBD1 (6 bases). There are 13 residues in the CDR3. Germline V lookup: CDR1 GTSNPN, CDR2 SVGIG (reference sequence). V was clipped by 7 bases and J by 4 bases, with 17 bases between them. CDR3 sequence reads: CAFHRGHGYEQYF. Written as DNA, the CDR3 is TGTGCCTTTCATAGGGGACACGGATACGAGCAGTACTTC.

The chain recombines TRBV28 with TRBJ1-2, with 11 bases aligning to TRBD1. The CDR3 length is 17 residues. The junction had 11 bases not matched to a gene; V was cut back by 2 bases and J by 6 bases. The germline V gene has CDR1 MDHEN and CDR2 SYDVKM. For the CDR3, the DNA is TGTGCCAGCAGTTTAGTCGGGACAGGGGGAGAAAGGGATGGCTACACCTTC. This translates into CASSLVGTGGERDGYTF.